Following are 17 T cell receptor beta chains from one sample sequenced in a study of T cell repertoires in ileal Crohn's disease. Using immunoSEQ multiplex PCR, the repertoire was profiled, and TCRdb retains in-frame clones only, with some absent. The sample holds some 17,000 clones; about 86% are singletons and the top ten take 5.5% to 7%. The specimen sequenced was ileal tissue. Receptors originate from an adult with Crohn's disease.

This clone was seen once. The V call is TRBV18, the J call TRBJ1-1; D remains unclear. This CDR3 contains 14 residues. Germline CDR1 KGHSH, CDR2 LQKENI. Trimming took 4 bases from V and 0 from J, leaving 9 bases between them. The CDR3 reads CASSRSGLNTEAFF. Here the CDR3 DNA reads TGTGCCAGCTCACGGTCCGGGTTGAACACTGAAGCTTTCTTT.

This chain links TRBV9 with TRBJ2-1, with D maybe TRBD2 (5 bases). This CDR3 region has 13 residues. V was shortened by 1 base and J by 9 bases, with 11 bases between the two germline ends. Germline CDR1 and CDR2: SGDLS and YYNGEE. CDR3 amino acids: CASSVLIASEQFF. The CDR3 nucleotides are TGTGCCAGCAGCGTACTTATAGCGTCTGAGCAGTTCTTC.

The chain is built from TRBV15 and TRBJ2-3; 9 positions match TRBD2. This CDR3 comprises 18 residues. CDR1 is LNHNV and CDR2 is YYDKDF in the germline V gene (reference sequence). With V trimmed by 3 bases and J by 5 bases, 15 bases remained unmatched. CDR3: CATSRIAGGGRAQDTQYF. Written as DNA, the CDR3 is TGTGCCACCAGCAGGATCGCCGGGGGCGGGAGGGCCCAAGATACGCAGTATTTT.

The J gene is TRBJ1-2, the V gene TRBV27, with D unresolved. The V and J ends lost 5 bases and 6 bases respectively, with 13 bases between them. This CDR3 has 13 amino acids. CDR1 is MNHEY and CDR2 is SMNVEV in the germline V gene (reference sequence). CDR3 in DNA: TGTGCCAGCAGTCCCCCAGGTTGGGATGGCTACACCTTC. Translating it yields CASSPPGWDGYTF.

This sequence joins TRBV9 and TRBJ2-5, with 8 bases fitting TRBD2. Germline V gene sequence: CDR1 SGDLS, CDR2 YYNGEE. This CDR3 contains 15 residues. V trimming: 0 bases; J trimming: 2 bases; junction bases outside the gene matches: 3. Here the CDR3 DNA reads TGTGCCAGCAGCGTAGACGGGGGGGGTCAAGAGACCCAGTACTTC. Its translation: CASSVDGGGQETQYF.

The rearrangement uses TRBV10-2 and TRBJ2-5, with 8 bases that match TRBD1. J gave up 4 bases and V 6 bases, and 7 bases lay outside the gene matches. CDR3 length equals 14 residues. Looked up from germline, CDR1 is WSHSY and CDR2 is SAAADI. CDR3 DNA: TGCGCCAGCAGGCAGGGGGCCGGACGAGAGACCCAGTACTTC. This translates into CASRQGAGRETQYF.

Here the CDR3 reads CASSQGLAGPQETQYF. The CDR3 nucleotides read TGCGCCAGCAGCCAAGGACTAGCGGGCCCACAAGAGACCCAGTACTTC. The chain is built from TRBV4-1 and TRBJ2-5; 10 bases fit TRBD2. Per the germline V gene, CDR1 is MGHRA and CDR2 is YSYEKL. The length of the CDR3 is 16 residues. Trimming removed 1 base from V and 2 bases from J; junction bases left unmatched: 4.

Only a few counts were recorded for this clone. The chain is built from TRBV5-1 and TRBJ1-4; TRBD1 is a possible D gene (5 bases). CDR3 length: 15 amino acids. Looked up from germline, CDR1 is SGHRS and CDR2 is YFSETQ. V gave up 0 bases and J gave up 8 bases, with 14 bases separating them. The CDR3 loop is CASSLDGGAGEKLFF. The CDR3 DNA reads as TGCGCCAGCAGCTTGGACGGCGGGGCCGGCGAAAAACTGTTTTTT.

The rearrangement links TRBV7-9 to TRBJ2-3; 10 bases fit TRBD1. The ends lost 1 base at V and 5 bases at J; junction bases unmatched: 3. Germline V gene sequence: CDR1 SEHNR, CDR2 FQNEAQ (reference sequence). CDR3 size: 15 residues. CDR3 sequence: CASSLGQGAKDTQYF. In DNA form, the CDR3 reads TGTGCCAGCAGCTTAGGACAGGGGGCAAAAGATACGCAGTATTTT. Together with reference TRBV7-9 and TRBJ2-3, the CDR3 gives the full variable domain: DTGVSQNPRHKITKRGQNVTFRCDPISEHNRLYWYRQTLGQGPEFLTYFQNEAQLEKSRLLSDRFSAERPKGSFSTLEIQRTEQGDSAMYLCASSLGQGAKDTQYFGPGTRLTVL.

V usage is TRBV28 and J usage is TRBJ2-7; tentative D call: TRBD1 (6 bases). Germline CDR1 reads MDHEN; CDR2 reads SYDVKM. Trimming shortened V by 5 bases and J by 1 base, and 15 bases separated the two germline ends. The CDR3 loop spans 15 amino acids. CDR3 DNA: TGTGCCAGCAGTCCCACAGGGCGAGGTTCCTACGAGCAGTACTTC. It is translated as CASSPTGRGSYEQYF.

The V gene is TRBV7-6, the J gene TRBJ2-7; 9 bases are a match to TRBD1. After removal of 8 bases from V and 6 bases from J, the junction contained 5 bases not matched to a gene. CDR1 is SGHVS, CDR2 FNYEAQ, per germline. This CDR3 contains 12 residues. CDR3 residues: CASSNRGPEQYF. CDR3 DNA: TGTGCCAGCTCAAACAGGGGGCCCGAGCAGTACTTC.

This clone was seen just once. The CDR3: CASSLAGGDEQFF. The CDR3 DNA sequence: TGCGCCAGCAGCTTAGCGGGAGGTGATGAGCAGTTCTTC. The V gene is TRBV10-1, the J gene TRBJ2-1, with 10 bases that match TRBD2. This CDR3 is built from 13 residues. CDR1 and CDR2 from the germline V gene are WNHNN and SYGVQD (reference sequence). The V and J ends lost 6 bases and 8 bases, in that order; junction bases with no gene match: 4.

The rearrangement joins TRBV5-4 to TRBJ2-1; 14 bases are shared with TRBD2. CDR3 size: 18 residues. Trimming cost V 5 bases and J 5 bases; bases outside gene matches: 12. CDR1 SGHNT and CDR2 YYREEE come from the germline V gene (reference sequence). The CDR3 loop reads CASSIAGTSGSRDNEQFF. The CDR3 DNA is TGTGCCAGCAGTATAGCCGGGACTAGCGGGAGTAGAGACAATGAGCAGTTCTTC. Filled out from reference TRBV5-4 and TRBJ2-1, the complete variable domain reads ETGVTQSPTHLIKTRGQQVTLRCSSQSGHNTVSWYQQALGQGPQFIFQYYREEENGRGNFPPRFSGLQFPNYSSELNVNALELDDSALYLCASSIAGTSGSRDNEQFFGPGTRLTVL.

This clone has only one observation. The V and J genes are TRBV28 and TRBJ1-1; maybe TRBD1 (5 bases). The CDR3 has 14 amino acids. Germline assignment: CDR1 MDHEN and CDR2 SYDVKM. Trimming stripped 5 bases from V and 7 bases from J, with 17 bases between. CDR3 sequence (DNA): TGTGCCAGCAGTGGAGTTGGGACGGGGGTTGAAGCTTTCTTT. It yields the protein CASSGVGTGVEAFF.

The chain couples TRBV28 to TRBJ2-1; 9 bases fit TRBD2. The CDR3 runs 14 residues. The V gene end was trimmed by 9 bases and the J gene end by 8 bases; junction bases not matched to a gene: 11. Germline V gene data show CDR1 as MDHEN and CDR2 as SYDVKM. This CDR3 reads CASYLAGNLHEQFF. In DNA, the CDR3 is TGTGCCAGTTACCTAGCGGGAAATCTTCATGAGCAGTTCTTC.

This clone was counted once. This chain joins TRBV5-8 and TRBJ2-1; TRBD2 agrees at 9 bases. Germline-derived CDR1 and CDR2 are SGHTS and YDEGEE. The CDR3 is 16 residues long. V gave up 0 bases and J gave up 6 bases; unmatched junction bases: 7. The CDR3 DNA follows: TGTGCCAGCAGCTTGGTCGGTAGCGGGAGCGGCAATGAGCAGTTCTTC. Encoded protein: CASSLVGSGSGNEQFF. The full variable domain, in which reference TRBV5-8 and TRBJ2-1 provide the parts outside the CDR3, is EAGVTQSPTHLIKTRGQQATLRCSPISGHTSVYWYQQALGLGLQFLLWYDEGEERNRGNFPPRFSGRQFPNYSSELNVNALELEDSALYLCASSLVGSGSGNEQFFGPGTRLTVL.

This clone was seen more than once but under ten times. The gene calls are TRBV5-1 and TRBJ2-1, with 8 bases identical to TRBD1. There are 15 residues in the CDR3. Germline lookup yields CDR1 SGHRS and CDR2 YFSETQ. After removal of 7 bases from V and 0 bases from J, the junction contained 6 bases not matched to a gene. This chain's CDR3 is CASGPGQVSYNEQFF. The CDR3 DNA is TGCGCCAGCGGTCCGGGACAGGTCTCCTACAATGAGCAGTTCTTC.